This T cell receptor beta chain was found in a study of cytomegalovirus exposure and HLA in healthy donors. A multiplex PCR was run with 60 Vbeta primers and 13 Jbeta primers. TCRdb's copy holds only in-frame clones and misses some; the assay was immunoSEQ multiplex PCR. The specimen's table records just over 80,000 clones. CDR1 is MNHNS and CDR2 is SASEGT in the germline V gene. Trimming shortened V by 6 bases and J by 3 bases, and 11 bases separated the two germline ends. This CDR3 contains 13 residues. Comment on this clone: What it recognizes is unknown.

The study's findings and limits: TCR beta sequences numbering 15,000 to 20,000 were associated with HLA alleles at 0.05 false discovery rate in a later analysis.

Sequencing input: PBMCs. This clonotype originated in a woman in her twenties or thirties in good health and CMV-seronegative. The rearrangement uses TRBV6-1 and TRBJ1-2, with unresolved D. The CDR3 nucleotides read TGTGCCAGCAGGACCACAGCGGACTATGGCTACACCTTC. Its protein is CASRTTADYGYTF.